This T cell receptor beta chain was profiled in a study of low-dose radiotherapy and immunotherapy resistance in tumors. Both TCRalpha and TCRbeta chains were reverse transcribed with V-gene-specific primers. Both a constant-region primer and a V-primer adapter served to amplify TCRs across 15 to 25 PCR cycles. TCRdb re-called the reads through MiXCR, storing one row per CDR3 protein. The sample yields over 9,500 distinct CDR3 sequences, 51% seen once. The CDR3 has 16 amino acids. CDR1 is MDHEN, CDR2 SYDVKM, per germline. The sample holds a few counts of this clonotype. A far larger clone is one nucleotide away, so this likely arose from a read error. Enrollment required an advanced solid tumor negative for tumor-infiltrating lymphocytes.

The chain recombines TRBV28 with TRBJ2-3, with D perhaps TRBD1 or TRBD2 (5 bases each). This receptor was taken from a human donor with advanced metastatic prostate, ovarian, gallbladder or colorectal cancer (not recorded which). This table probably holds off-target reads from a library built for another chain. For the CDR3, the DNA is TGTGCCACCAGTGAAAGCTGGGACGGACGCACAGATACGCAGTATTTT. It yields the protein CATSESWDGRTDTQYF.